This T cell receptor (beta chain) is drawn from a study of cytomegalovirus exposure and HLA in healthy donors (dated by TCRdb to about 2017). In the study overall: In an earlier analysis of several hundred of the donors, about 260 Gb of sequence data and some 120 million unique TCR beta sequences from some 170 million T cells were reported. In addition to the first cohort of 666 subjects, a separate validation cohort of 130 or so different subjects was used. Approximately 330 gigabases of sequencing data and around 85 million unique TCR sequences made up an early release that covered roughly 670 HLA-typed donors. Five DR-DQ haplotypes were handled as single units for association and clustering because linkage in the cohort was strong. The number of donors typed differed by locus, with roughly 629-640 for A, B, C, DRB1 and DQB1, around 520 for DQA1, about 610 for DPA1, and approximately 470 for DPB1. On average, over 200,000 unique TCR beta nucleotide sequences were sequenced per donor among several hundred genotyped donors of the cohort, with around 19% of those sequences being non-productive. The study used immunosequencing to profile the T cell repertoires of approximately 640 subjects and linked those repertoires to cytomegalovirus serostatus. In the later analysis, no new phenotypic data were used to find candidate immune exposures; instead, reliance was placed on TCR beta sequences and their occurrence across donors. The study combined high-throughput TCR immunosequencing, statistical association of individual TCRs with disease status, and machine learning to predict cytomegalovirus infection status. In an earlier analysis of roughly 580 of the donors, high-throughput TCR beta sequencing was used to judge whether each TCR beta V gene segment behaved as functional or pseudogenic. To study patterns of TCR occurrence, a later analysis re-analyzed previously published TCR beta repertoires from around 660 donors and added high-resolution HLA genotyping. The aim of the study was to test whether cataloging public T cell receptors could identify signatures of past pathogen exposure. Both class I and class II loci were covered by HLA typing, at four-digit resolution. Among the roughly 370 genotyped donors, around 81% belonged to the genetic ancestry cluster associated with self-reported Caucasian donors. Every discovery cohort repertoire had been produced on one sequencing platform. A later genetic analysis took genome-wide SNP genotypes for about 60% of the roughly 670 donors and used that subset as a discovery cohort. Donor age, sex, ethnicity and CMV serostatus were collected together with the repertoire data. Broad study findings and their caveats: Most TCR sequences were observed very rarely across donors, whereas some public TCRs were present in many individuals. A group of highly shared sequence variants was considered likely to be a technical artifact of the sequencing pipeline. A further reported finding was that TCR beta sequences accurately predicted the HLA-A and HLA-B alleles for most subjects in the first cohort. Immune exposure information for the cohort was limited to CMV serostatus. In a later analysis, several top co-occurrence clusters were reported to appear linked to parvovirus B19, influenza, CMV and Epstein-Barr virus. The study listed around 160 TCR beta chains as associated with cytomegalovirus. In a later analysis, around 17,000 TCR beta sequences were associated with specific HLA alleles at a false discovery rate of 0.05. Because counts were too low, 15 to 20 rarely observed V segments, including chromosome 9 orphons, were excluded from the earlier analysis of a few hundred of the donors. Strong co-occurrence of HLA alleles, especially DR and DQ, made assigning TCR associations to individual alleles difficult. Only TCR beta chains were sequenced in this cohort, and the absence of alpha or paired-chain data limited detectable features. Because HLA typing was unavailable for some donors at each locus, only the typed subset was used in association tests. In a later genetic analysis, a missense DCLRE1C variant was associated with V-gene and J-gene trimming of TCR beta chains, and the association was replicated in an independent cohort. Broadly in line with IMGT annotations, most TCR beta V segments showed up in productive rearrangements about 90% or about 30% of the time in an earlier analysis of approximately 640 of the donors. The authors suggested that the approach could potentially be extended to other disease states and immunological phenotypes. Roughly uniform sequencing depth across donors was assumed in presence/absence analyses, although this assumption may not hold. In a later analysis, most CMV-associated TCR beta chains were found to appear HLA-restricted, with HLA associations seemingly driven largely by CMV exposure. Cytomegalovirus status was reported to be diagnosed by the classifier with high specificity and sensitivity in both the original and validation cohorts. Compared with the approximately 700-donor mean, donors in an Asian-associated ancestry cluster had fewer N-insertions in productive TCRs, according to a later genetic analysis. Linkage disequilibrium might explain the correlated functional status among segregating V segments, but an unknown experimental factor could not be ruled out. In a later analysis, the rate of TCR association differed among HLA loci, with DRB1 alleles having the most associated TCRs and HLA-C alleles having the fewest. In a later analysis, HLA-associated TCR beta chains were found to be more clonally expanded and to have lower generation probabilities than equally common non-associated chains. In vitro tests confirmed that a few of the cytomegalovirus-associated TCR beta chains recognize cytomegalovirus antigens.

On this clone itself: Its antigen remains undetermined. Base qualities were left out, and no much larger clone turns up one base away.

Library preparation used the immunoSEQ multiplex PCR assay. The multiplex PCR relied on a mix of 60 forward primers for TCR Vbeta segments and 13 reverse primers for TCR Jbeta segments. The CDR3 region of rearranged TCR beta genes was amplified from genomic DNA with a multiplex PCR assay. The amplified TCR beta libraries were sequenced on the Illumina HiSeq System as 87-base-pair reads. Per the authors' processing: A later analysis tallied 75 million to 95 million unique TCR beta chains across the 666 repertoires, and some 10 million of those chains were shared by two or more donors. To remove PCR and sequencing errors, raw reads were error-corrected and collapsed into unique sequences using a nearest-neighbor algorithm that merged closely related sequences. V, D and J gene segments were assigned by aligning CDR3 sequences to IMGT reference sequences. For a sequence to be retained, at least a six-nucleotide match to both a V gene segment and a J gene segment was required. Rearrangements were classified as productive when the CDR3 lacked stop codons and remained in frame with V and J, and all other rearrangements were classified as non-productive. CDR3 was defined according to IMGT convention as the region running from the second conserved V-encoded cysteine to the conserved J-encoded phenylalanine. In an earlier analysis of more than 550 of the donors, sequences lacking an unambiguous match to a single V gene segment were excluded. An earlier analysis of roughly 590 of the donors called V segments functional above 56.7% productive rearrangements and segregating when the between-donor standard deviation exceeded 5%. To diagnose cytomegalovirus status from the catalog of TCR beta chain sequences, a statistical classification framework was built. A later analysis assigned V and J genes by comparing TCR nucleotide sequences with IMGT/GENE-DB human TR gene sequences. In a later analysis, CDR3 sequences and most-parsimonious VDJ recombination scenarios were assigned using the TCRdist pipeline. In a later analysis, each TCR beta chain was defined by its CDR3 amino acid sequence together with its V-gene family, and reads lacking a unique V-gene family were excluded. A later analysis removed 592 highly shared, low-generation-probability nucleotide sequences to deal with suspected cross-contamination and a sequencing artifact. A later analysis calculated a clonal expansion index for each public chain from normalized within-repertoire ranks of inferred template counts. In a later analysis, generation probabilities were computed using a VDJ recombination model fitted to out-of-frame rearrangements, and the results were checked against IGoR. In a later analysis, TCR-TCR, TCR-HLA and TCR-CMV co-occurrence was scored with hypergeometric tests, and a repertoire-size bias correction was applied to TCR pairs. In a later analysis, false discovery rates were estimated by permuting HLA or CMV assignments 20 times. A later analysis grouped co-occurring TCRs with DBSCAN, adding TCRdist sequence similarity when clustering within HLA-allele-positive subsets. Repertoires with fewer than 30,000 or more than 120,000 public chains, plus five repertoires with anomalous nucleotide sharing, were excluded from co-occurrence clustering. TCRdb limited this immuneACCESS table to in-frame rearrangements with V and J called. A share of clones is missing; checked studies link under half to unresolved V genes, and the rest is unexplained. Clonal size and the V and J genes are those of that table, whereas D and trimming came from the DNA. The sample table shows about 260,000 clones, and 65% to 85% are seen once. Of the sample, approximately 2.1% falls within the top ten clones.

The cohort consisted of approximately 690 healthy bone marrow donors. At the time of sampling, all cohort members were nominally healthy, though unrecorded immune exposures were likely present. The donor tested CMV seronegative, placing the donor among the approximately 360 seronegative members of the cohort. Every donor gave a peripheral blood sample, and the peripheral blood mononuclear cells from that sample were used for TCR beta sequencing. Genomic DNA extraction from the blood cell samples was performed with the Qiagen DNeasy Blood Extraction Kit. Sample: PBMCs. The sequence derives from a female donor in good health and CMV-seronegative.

CDR3 protein: CASSVGLTQYF. The bases are TGTGCCAGCAGTGTGGGACTCACGCAGTATTTT. The chain is encoded by TRBV6-1 joined to TRBJ2-3; TRBD2 is a weak D gene call, 6 bases matching. Measured from the cysteine to the phenylalanine, the CDR3 is 11 residues long. Only CDR3 DNA remains: 33 bases, in frame from the first base. According to the germline V gene, CDR1 reads MNHNS and CDR2 reads SASEGT. The germline ends are 8 bases apart after V is trimmed by 4 bases and J by 9 bases.